This T cell receptor (beta chain) derives from a study of metastatic and nonmetastatic thyroid tumors. About the research overall: It was across blood and tumor or nodule tissue from malignant and benign thyroid patients that repertoires were compared.

As originally analysed: A distant-metastasis classifier for papillary thyroid cancer was built using CDR3 differences across clinicopathological groups. MiXCR was used by TCRdb to re-call the PCR reads. The authors' filters were not applied to this entry. The sample holds about 40,000 clones, about a sixth seen once. Trimming left V 6 bases short and J 13 bases short, with 25 bases between. The germline V gene encodes CDR1 MDHEN and CDR2 SYDVKM. The CDR3 length is 15 residues. All patients were untreated before thyroid surgery. Source material: blood. This TCR derives from a female donor with papillary thyroid cancer or a benign thyroid nodule (not recorded which). Some clones in this sample may be carry-over from other donors' samples. The chain recombines TRBV28 with TRBJ2-1; perhaps TRBD2 as D (6 bases). The CDR3 DNA sequence: TGTGCCAGCAGCCGGCGGGATACCAAAAGCTATTATCAGTTCTTC. Protein: CASSRRDTKSYYQFF.